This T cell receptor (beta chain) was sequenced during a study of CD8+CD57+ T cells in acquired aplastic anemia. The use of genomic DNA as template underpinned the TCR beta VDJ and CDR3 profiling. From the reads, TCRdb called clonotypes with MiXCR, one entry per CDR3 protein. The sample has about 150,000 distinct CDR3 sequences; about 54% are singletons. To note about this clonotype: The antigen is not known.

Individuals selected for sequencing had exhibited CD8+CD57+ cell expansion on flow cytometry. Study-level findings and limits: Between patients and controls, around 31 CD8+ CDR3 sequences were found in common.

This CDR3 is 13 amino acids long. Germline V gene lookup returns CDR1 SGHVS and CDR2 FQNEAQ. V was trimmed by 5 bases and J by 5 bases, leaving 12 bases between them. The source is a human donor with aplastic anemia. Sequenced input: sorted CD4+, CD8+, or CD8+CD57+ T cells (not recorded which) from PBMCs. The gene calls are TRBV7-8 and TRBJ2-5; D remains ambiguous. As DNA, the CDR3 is TGTGCCAGCAGCGTCCGACATACTGAGACCCAGTACTTC. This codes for CASSVRHTETQYF.